This T cell receptor (beta chain) was found in a study of T cells in women clearing cervical HPV infection. V lost 7 bases to trimming and J lost 7 bases; unmatched junction nucleotides: 5. This CDR3 region has 14 residues. Sequenced by immunoSEQ multiplex PCR; TCRdb stores in-frame clones only, minus some. The table for this sample gives about 20,000 clones. As concerns this clone: The sequence runs out 3 residues before the end of the CDR3; the remainder is reconstructed from the germline J gene.

Sequenced: blood buffy coat. The chain couples TRBV12-3 or TRBV12-4 to TRBJ1-4; 11 nucleotides align to TRBD1. The clonotype comes from a woman aged 18 to 75 with a cervical HPV16 infection that either progressed to CIN3+ or cleared (not recorded which). The covered CDR3 bases are TGTGCCAGCAAGTCCGGGACAGGGGGTGAAAAA. Amino acids: CASKSGTGGEK. The entire CDR3 protein is CASKSGTGGEKLFF.